This T cell receptor (beta chain) was identified during a study of CD8+ T cells in alopecia areata. Background on the study: Dosing with tofacitinib proceeded for 6 to 18 months, followed by 6 months off drug.

Extraction and reverse transcription of RNA yielded cDNA as the sequencing template. The assay was immunoSEQ multiplex PCR, and TCRdb's table has in-frame clones only and misses some. The sample includes more than 200,000 clones, over 40% of them seen just once. About this clone itself: Its specificity is unknown.

The treatment was: oral pan-JAK inhibitor, 5-10 mg twice daily. Individuals with alopecia areata gave both lesional scalp punch biopsies and peripheral blood for collection. Study results and limitations: Tofacitinib delivered significant drops in scalp clonality and in expanded CD8+ clones among the top 100. Scalp lesions, especially in alopecia totalis/universalis, had higher clonality than normal scalp.

The germline V gene has CDR1 MNHEY and CDR2 SVGAGI. The CDR3 loop spans 15 amino acids. The V end lost 5 bases, the J end lost 2 bases, and 15 bases lay between the germline ends. The source material was CD4+ T cells sorted from blood, sampled at approximately week 39, from a patient treated with tofacitinib. The V and J genes are TRBV6-5 and TRBJ2-5; a weak D match, TRBD1 (6 bases). The source is a human donor with alopecia areata. The CDR3 bases are TGTGCCAGCAGTAGAATAACAGGGTTACAAGAGACCCAGTACTTC. Translated, it gives CASSRITGLQETQYF.